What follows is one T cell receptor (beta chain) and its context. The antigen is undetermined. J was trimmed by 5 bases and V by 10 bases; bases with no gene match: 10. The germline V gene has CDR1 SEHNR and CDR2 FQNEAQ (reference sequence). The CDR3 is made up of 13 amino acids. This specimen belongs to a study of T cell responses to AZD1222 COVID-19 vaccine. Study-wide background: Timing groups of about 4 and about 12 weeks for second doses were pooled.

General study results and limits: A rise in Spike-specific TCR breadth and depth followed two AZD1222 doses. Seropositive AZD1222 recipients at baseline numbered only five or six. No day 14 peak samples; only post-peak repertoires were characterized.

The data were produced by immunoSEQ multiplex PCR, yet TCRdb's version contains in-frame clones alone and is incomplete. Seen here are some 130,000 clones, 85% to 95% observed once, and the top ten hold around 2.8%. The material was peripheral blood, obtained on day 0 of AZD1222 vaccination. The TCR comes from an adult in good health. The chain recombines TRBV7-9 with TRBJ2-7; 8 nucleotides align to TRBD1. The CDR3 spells CANVTGVEHEQYF. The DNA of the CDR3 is TGTGCCAACGTGACAGGGGTAGAGCACGAGCAGTACTTC. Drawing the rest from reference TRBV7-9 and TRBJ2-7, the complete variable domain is DTGVSQNPRHKITKRGQNVTFRCDPISEHNRLYWYRQTLGQGPEFLTYFQNEAQLEKSRLLSDRFSAERPKGSFSTLEIQRTEQGDSAMYLCANVTGVEHEQYFGPGTRLTVT.